A single sample gave rise to the 26 T cell receptor beta chains below, sequenced in a study of T cell repertoires in cytomegalovirus infection. No cognate antigen is known for these TCRs. TCRdb reprocessed the reads via MiXCR and lists one record per CDR3 protein. The sample includes about 480,000 distinct CDR3 sequences, roughly a third of them seen just once. The sequencing here drew on cultured PBMCs, taken from culture after CMV antigen stimulation. These receptors all come from a human donor in good health (CMV status not recorded). Some clones in this sample may be carry-over from other donors' samples.

This clonotype was recorded many times. V and J are TRBV7-8 and TRBJ1-1; D gene uncertain. CDR3 size: 16 residues. V was cut by 2 bases and J by 0 bases, with 13 bases left in between. Germline CDR1 and CDR2: SGHVS and FQNEAQ. The CDR3 sequence is CASSLLRDTMNTEAFF. The CDR3, as DNA: TGTGCCAGCAGCTTATTGAGGGATACTATGAACACTGAAGCTTTCTTT.

This chain links TRBV6-6 with TRBJ2-1; D remains unclear. The CDR3 has 14 amino acids. V was cut by 1 base and J by 8 bases, with 12 bases left in between. Germline values: CDR1 MNHNY, CDR2 SVGAGI (reference sequence). DNA of the CDR3: TGTGCCAGCAGTTACTTCGGCCCAGACTATGAGCAGTTCTTC. It yields the protein CASSYFGPDYEQFF.

The V gene is TRBV19, the J gene TRBJ2-1; D may be TRBD1 (5 bases). The V gene's germline CDR1 is LNHDA and CDR2 SQIVND (reference sequence). The CDR3 loop spans 16 amino acids. V was trimmed by 7 bases and J by 1 base, leaving 17 bases between them. The CDR3 loop reads CASNVGADQSYNEQFF. The CDR3 nucleotides are TGTGCCAGTAATGTTGGGGCGGACCAATCCTACAATGAGCAGTTCTTC.

This clonotype has a handful of counts. This rearrangement joins TRBV20-1 to TRBJ2-3; D may be TRBD2 (6 bases). CDR1 is DFQATT and CDR2 is SNEGSKA in the germline V gene (reference sequence). The V gene lost 1 base and the J gene lost 2 bases, with 13 bases spanning the gap. This CDR3 spans 15 amino acids. CDR3 DNA sequence: TGCAGTGCTAGAGCCCTAGCGAGCCTCACAGATACGCAGTATTTT. Translating it yields CSARALASLTDTQYF.

The gene calls are TRBV12-3 or TRBV12-4 and TRBJ1-2; D is unresolved. CDR3 length equals 15 residues. V was cut by 3 bases and J by 7 bases, with 18 bases left in between. The CDR3, as DNA: TGTGCCAGCAGTTTCCTGGAGGGAGGTCGTTCTGGCTACACCTTC. It translates to CASSFLEGGRSGYTF.

The J gene is TRBJ1-4, the V gene TRBV4-1; possible D gene TRBD1, 6 bases. V lost 0 bases to trimming and J lost 3 bases, with 20 bases between them. The CDR3 loop spans 19 amino acids. The germline CDR1 and CDR2 sequences are MGHRA and YSYEKL. For the CDR3, the DNA is TGCGCCAGCAGCCAAGAGGGCAGGGGCGCAGTAGCGGCTAATGAAAAACTGTTTTTT. Translated, it gives CASSQEGRGAVAANEKLFF.

This chain uses TRBV11-2 with TRBJ2-1; 9 positions match TRBD2. CDR3 length: 16 amino acids. CDR1 is SGHAT, CDR2 FQNNGV, per germline. Germline trimming cut 6 bases from V and 1 base from J; bases unmatched to any gene: 7. For the CDR3, the DNA is TGTGCCAGCAGATTTAGCGGGAGAAAATCCTACAATGAGCAGTTCTTC. Its translation is CASRFSGRKSYNEQFF.

CDR3 sequence reads: CASSLADTRNTEAFF. In nucleotides, the CDR3 is TGTGCCAGCAGTCTTGCTGACACCCGGAACACTGAAGCTTTCTTT. The chain is built from TRBV25-1 and TRBJ1-1; no definite D call. The ends were cut back, 5 bases at V and 1 base at J, with 14 bases in the middle. This CDR3 has 15 amino acids. CDR1 is MGHDK and CDR2 is SYGVNS in the germline V gene.

This clonotype was counted a few times. In DNA form, the CDR3 reads TGTGCCAGCAGCTTATCCCCTCCCAAAAACTACAATGAGCAGTTCTTC. Translating gives CASSLSPPKNYNEQFF. This sequence joins TRBV11-2 and TRBJ2-1; no definite D call. This CDR3 contains 16 residues. V dropped 2 bases and J dropped 3 bases, with 14 bases sitting between them. CDR1 is SGHAT and CDR2 is FQNNGV in the germline V gene.

V gene TRBV5-1 combines with J gene TRBJ2-3; D is perhaps TRBD1 (5 bases). The germline gives CDR1 SGHRS, CDR2 YFSETQ. This CDR3 spans 15 amino acids. V was pared by 4 bases and J by 5 bases, with 17 bases between. CDR3 region: CASSEDNNLLDTQYF. CDR3 in DNA: TGCGCCAGCAGCGAGGACAACAACCTCCTAGATACGCAGTATTTT. Full variable domain (missing parts from reference TRBV5-1 and TRBJ2-3): KAGVTQTPRYLIKTRGQQVTLSCSPISGHRSVSWYQQTPGQGLQFLFEYFSETQRNKGNFPGRFSGRQFSNSRSEMNVSTLELGDSALYLCASSEDNNLLDTQYFGPGTRLTVL.

V usage is TRBV20-1 and J usage is TRBJ2-3; 12 positions match TRBD2. Germline V gives CDR1 DFQATT, CDR2 SNEGSKA (reference sequence). V was pared by 5 bases and J by 6 bases, with 6 bases of the junction left unmatched. CDR3 length: 14 amino acids. The CDR3 spells CSAHTSGRPDTQYF. CDR3 DNA sequence: TGCAGTGCTCATACTAGCGGGAGGCCGGATACGCAGTATTTT.

The J gene is TRBJ2-3, the V gene TRBV24-1; D uncertain. The CDR3 has 12 amino acids. Germline values: CDR1 KGHDR, CDR2 SFDVKD. V lost 4 bases to trimming and J lost 2 bases, with 3 bases between them. The CDR3: CATSDYTDTQYF. The CDR3 DNA reads as TGTGCCACCAGTGACTACACAGATACGCAGTATTTT.

This clonotype appeared once. Its ends do not fully match the called genes, so a read error is possible. The chain is built from TRBV7-6 and TRBJ2-1, with TRBD2 identical over 7 bases. CDR1 SGHVS and CDR2 FNYEAQ come from the germline V gene. The CDR3 extends over 14 amino acids. Here the CDR3 reads CASSLSGDYNEQLF. For the CDR3, the DNA is TGTGCCAGCAGCTTATCCGGGGACTACAATGAGCAGCTCTTC.

This clonotype was seen at least ten times. This chain links TRBV7-2 with TRBJ2-7; no clear D. The V gene lost 4 bases and the J gene lost 3 bases, with 16 bases spanning the gap. The germline V gene encodes CDR1 SGHTA and CDR2 FQGNSA. The CDR3 extends over 15 amino acids. CDR3 DNA: TGTGCCAGCAGCTCCCAAACAGACTGGTACTACGAGCAGTACTTC. Its protein is CASSSQTDWYYEQYF.

This chain links TRBV11-3 with TRBJ2-5; the D gene could be TRBD1 or TRBD2 (7 bases each). Deletions cut 4 bases from V and 2 bases from J, with 14 bases between. Germline V gene lookup returns CDR1 SGHNT and CDR2 YENEEA. The CDR3 spans 15 residues. For the CDR3, the DNA is TGTGCCAGCAGCTCAGGGGGGGGGACGCAAGAGACCCAGTACTTC. This translates into CASSSGGGTQETQYF. The full variable domain, rest sourced from reference TRBV11-3 and TRBJ2-5, is EAGVVQSPRYKIIEKKQPVAFWCNPISGHNTLYWYLQNLGQGPELLIRYENEEAVDDSQLPKDRFSAERLKGVDSTLKIQPAELGDSAVYLCASSSGGGTQETQYFGPGTRLLVL.

This clonotype was seen at least ten times. The gene calls are TRBV7-2 and TRBJ2-5, with 14 bases matching TRBD2. Germline values: CDR1 SGHTA, CDR2 FQGNSA. After removal of 5 bases from V and 3 bases from J, the junction contained 5 bases not matched to a gene. The CDR3 is 16 amino acids. The CDR3, as DNA: TGTGCCAGCAGCACCGGACTAGCGGGAGGAAAAGAGACCCAGTACTTC. Its translation is CASSTGLAGGKETQYF.

This rearrangement joins TRBV18 to TRBJ2-1; TRBD2 matches at 10 bases. Germline V CDR1 and CDR2: KGHSH, LQKENI. Germline trimming cut 0 bases from V and 7 bases from J; bases unmatched to any gene: 6. The CDR3 contains 16 residues. CDR3 DNA sequence: TGTGCCAGCTCACCACCTCGCAGCGGGAGGGTAAATGAGCAGTTCTTC. Amino acid sequence: CASSPPRSGRVNEQFF. Filled out from reference TRBV18 and TRBJ2-1, the complete variable domain reads NAGVMQNPRHLVRRRGQEARLRCSPMKGHSHVYWYRQLPEEGLKFMVYLQKENIIDESGMPKERFSAEFPKEGPSILRIQQVVRGDSAAYFCASSPPRSGRVNEQFFGPGTRLTVL.

This clonotype was picked up a small number of times. V is TRBV5-6 and J is TRBJ1-5; 7 bases fit TRBD1. The J segment lost 1 base and the V segment lost 0 bases, leaving 4 bases of the junction unmatched. The length of the CDR3 is 16 residues. CDR1 SGHDT and CDR2 YYEEEE come from the germline V gene. CDR3 coding DNA: TGTGCCAGCAGCTTGGAGAGGGGACAGAGCAATCAGCCCCAGCATTTT. This encodes CASSLERGQSNQPQHF.

This clonotype was recorded many times. CDR3 in amino acids: CASSIVGEQFF. CDR3 nucleotides: TGTGCCAGTAGTATTGTCGGGGAGCAGTTCTTC. The V call is TRBV19, the J call TRBJ2-1; no reliable D call. The V gene lost 3 bases and the J gene lost 10 bases, with 7 bases spanning the gap. This CDR3 is built from 11 residues. Germline CDR1 LNHDA, CDR2 SQIVND (reference sequence). Together with reference TRBV19 and TRBJ2-1, the CDR3 gives the full variable domain: DGGITQSPKYLFRKEGQNVTLSCEQNLNHDAMYWYRQDPGQGLRLIYYSQIVNDFQKGDIAEGYSVSREKKESFPLTVTSAQKNPTAFYLCASSIVGEQFFGPGTRLTVL.

Only a few counts were recorded for this clonotype. The chain combines TRBV6-2 or TRBV6-3 with TRBJ2-5, with D unclear. The CDR3 has 15 amino acids. CDR1 MNHEY and CDR2 SVGEGT come from the germline V gene. V was pared by 0 bases and J by 2 bases, with 10 bases between. The CDR3 DNA reads TGTGCCAGCAGTTACTCGTCGGAGAGTCAAGAGACCCAGTACTTC. This sequence encodes CASSYSSESQETQYF.

This chain joins TRBV19 and TRBJ1-4; D remains ambiguous. The CDR3 is made up of 17 amino acids. Germline loops: CDR1 LNHDA, CDR2 SQIVND (reference sequence). V dropped 4 bases and J dropped 10 bases, with 25 bases sitting between them. Written as DNA, the CDR3 is TGTGCCAGTAGTAGTCTATACCCCGGGATGGACGGTGGAAAACTGTTTTTT. Protein: CASSSLYPGMDGGKLFF.

This sequence joins TRBV19 and TRBJ1-3, with D possibly matching TRBD1 (5 bases). V lost 7 bases, J lost 2 bases, and 12 bases lay in between. Germline-derived CDR1 and CDR2 are LNHDA and SQIVND (reference sequence). The CDR3 has 14 amino acids. CDR3 DNA: TGTGCCAGTACACCCGGGACTGCTGGAAACACCATATATTTT. It encodes CASTPGTAGNTIYF. Together with reference TRBV19 and TRBJ1-3, the CDR3 gives the full variable domain: DGGITQSPKYLFRKEGQNVTLSCEQNLNHDAMYWYRQDPGQGLRLIYYSQIVNDFQKGDIAEGYSVSREKKESFPLTVTSAQKNPTAFYLCASTPGTAGNTIYFGEGSWLTVV.

This sequence joins TRBV29-1 and TRBJ1-3; D unclear. The length of the CDR3 is 14 residues. V lost 6 bases, J lost 0 bases, and 12 bases lay in between. Per germline, CDR1 SQVTM and CDR2 ANQGSEA. Here the CDR3 DNA reads TGCAGCGTCGGACCGGCAGCCTCTGGAAACACCATATATTTT. It specifies CSVGPAASGNTIYF.

This clonotype showed up many times. J is TRBJ2-7 and V is TRBV7-8; TRBD2 aligns across 15 bases. The germline V gene encodes CDR1 SGHVS and CDR2 FQNEAQ. The CDR3 covers 18 residues. Losses at the gene ends were 5 bases for V and 6 bases for J; bases not matched to a gene: 14. CDR3 DNA: TGTGCCAGCAGCCCAAGGGGGGGACTAGCGGGAGGTTCGGTCGAGCAGTACTTC. Amino acids: CASSPRGGLAGGSVEQYF.

The V call is TRBV7-9, the J call TRBJ2-3, with D unresolved. V dropped 11 bases and J dropped 6 bases, with 9 bases sitting between them. Germline loops: CDR1 SEHNR, CDR2 FQNEAQ (reference sequence). The CDR3 loop spans 10 amino acids. The CDR3: CAGARDTQYF. The CDR3, as DNA: TGTGCCGGAGCTCGGGATACGCAGTATTTT.

This clonotype showed up just once. The rearrangement joins TRBV27 to TRBJ2-3, with D tentatively TRBD1 or TRBD2 (5 bases each). V was shortened by 6 bases and J by 4 bases, with 14 bases between the two germline ends. The V gene's germline CDR1 is MNHEY and CDR2 SMNVEV (reference sequence). The CDR3 spans 14 residues. This CDR3 is CASREHGGADTQYF. The CDR3 DNA follows: TGTGCCAGCAGAGAGCATGGGGGAGCAGATACGCAGTATTTT.